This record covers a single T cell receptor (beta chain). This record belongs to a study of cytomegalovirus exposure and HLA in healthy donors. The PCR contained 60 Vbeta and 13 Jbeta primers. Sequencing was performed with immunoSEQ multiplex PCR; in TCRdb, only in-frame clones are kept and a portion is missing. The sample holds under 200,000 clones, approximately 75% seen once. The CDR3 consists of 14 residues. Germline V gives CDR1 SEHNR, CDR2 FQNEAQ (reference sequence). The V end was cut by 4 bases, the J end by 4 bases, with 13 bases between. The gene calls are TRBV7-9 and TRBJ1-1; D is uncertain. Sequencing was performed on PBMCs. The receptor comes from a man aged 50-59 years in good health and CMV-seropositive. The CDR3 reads CASSSLGGRTEAFF. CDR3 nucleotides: TGTGCCAGCAGCTCCTTGGGAGGTCGCACTGAAGCTTTCTTT.